What follows is one T cell receptor (beta chain) and its context. The data were obtained in a study of blood T cell repertoires in COVID-19. Clones were sequenced by immunoSEQ multiplex PCR, and TCRdb holds only the in-frame ones, with some missing. The data show a few hundred thousand clones, more than 70% seen once. The length of the CDR3 is 12 residues. V was pared by 6 bases and J by 6 bases, with 9 bases between. From germline, CDR1 is LGHDT and CDR2 YNNKEL (reference sequence). The clonotype was recovered from a man between 18 and 29 years old who had recovered from COVID-19. V is TRBV3-1 (or the pseudogene TRBV3-2) and J is TRBJ2-1; TRBD1 might be the D (6 bases). The sample taken for sequencing was peripheral blood. The CDR3 loop reads CASRKQGNEQFF. The CDR3 coding sequence is TGTGCCAGCAGAAAACAGGGCAATGAGCAGTTCTTC.